This T cell receptor (beta chain) appears in the sequencing data of a study of glioma-infiltrating T cells after dendritic cell vaccination. Time point noted: after dendritic cell vaccination, including at tumor progression/relapse. The CDR3 is 16 residues long. J lost 7 bases, V lost 3 bases, and 15 bases had no gene match. Germline CDR1 SGHTA, CDR2 FQGNSA. Profiled with immunoSEQ multiplex PCR; TCRdb holds only in-frame clones, not every one. Among 50,000 to 60,000 clones, just under 85% were seen once, and the ten largest hold approximately 14%. The chain has TRBV7-2 and TRBJ2-7; 7 nucleotides align to TRBD2. The sequence was collected from a human donor with glioblastoma. The starting material was blood, obtained after dendritic cell vaccination. The chain's CDR3 is CASSFPSRVSAGEQYF. The CDR3 coding sequence is TGTGCCAGCAGCTTCCCCTCACGGGTTTCAGCGGGGGAGCAGTACTTC.